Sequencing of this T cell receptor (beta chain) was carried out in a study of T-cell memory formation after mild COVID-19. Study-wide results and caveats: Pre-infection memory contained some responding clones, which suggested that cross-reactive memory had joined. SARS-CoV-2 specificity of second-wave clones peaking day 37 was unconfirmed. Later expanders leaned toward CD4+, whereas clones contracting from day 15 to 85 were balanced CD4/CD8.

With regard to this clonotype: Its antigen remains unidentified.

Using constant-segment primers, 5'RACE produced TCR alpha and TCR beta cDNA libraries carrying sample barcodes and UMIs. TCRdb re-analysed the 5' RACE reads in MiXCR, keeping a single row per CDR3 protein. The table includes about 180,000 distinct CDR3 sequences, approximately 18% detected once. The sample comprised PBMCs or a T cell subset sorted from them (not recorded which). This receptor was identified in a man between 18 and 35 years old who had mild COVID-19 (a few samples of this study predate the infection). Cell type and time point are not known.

The CDR3 coding sequence is TGTGCCAGCAGCGCCCCGCCCTACGAGCAGTACGTC. Translation gives CASSAPPYEQYV. V usage is TRBV5-8 and J usage is TRBJ2-7; D is unclear. The CDR3 consists of 12 residues. Germline loops: CDR1 SGHTS, CDR2 YDEGEE. Trimming left V 4 bases short and J 2 bases short, with 7 bases between.